This TCR beta chain was sequenced for a study of T cells in tumors after PD-1 blockade. Overall study context: Patients received pembrolizumab 200 mg every 3 weeks or cemiplimab 350 mg every 2 weeks. A subset received ongoing vismodegib 150 mg daily alongside anti-PD-1 therapy. On average, peripheral blood gave about 120,000 TCR templates and about 40,000 unique clonotypes.

Genomic DNA template from tumor biopsies or peripheral blood, 616 ng to 6,004 ng input. Clones were read by immunoSEQ multiplex PCR, and TCRdb kept only the in-frame ones, dropping some. Of some 66,000 clones in the sample, under 80% were seen once. This clone was counted a few times. The CDR3 runs to 12 residues. Trimming shortened V by 3 bases and J by 9 bases, and 10 bases separated the two germline ends. Germline V gene data show CDR1 as SGHNT and CDR2 as YYREEE (reference sequence). The rearrangement joins TRBV5-4 to TRBJ2-1; D is tentatively TRBD1 or TRBD2 (5 bases each). The source material was PBMCs, sampled after anti-PD-1 treatment. The sequence was collected from a human donor with basal cell carcinoma. CDR3 in amino acids: CASSSSGTEQFF. The CDR3 DNA is TGTGCCAGCAGCTCGTCAGGGACTGAGCAGTTCTTC.